This T cell receptor beta chain was recovered during a study of early T cells in non-severe SARS-CoV-2 infection. Study-wide context: Chains were unpaired, as sequencing was done on bulk RNA from unsorted whole blood.

Unique molecular identifiers were added to individual cDNA molecules. TCRdb re-derived calls from the 5' RACE reads in MiXCR, one entry per CDR3 protein. The table lists 65,000 to 95,000 distinct CDR3 sequences, roughly 12% of them singletons. This clonotype appeared many times. The antigen remains unidentified. J gave up 4 bases and V 1 base, and 0 bases lay outside the gene matches. Germline CDR1 is SGHNT and CDR2 is YENEEA. The CDR3 contains 14 residues. Study results and caveats: A preference for anti-spike CD8 responses marked VDJdb matching, which missed private and CD4 specificities.

The source is an adult who was a healthcare worker with PCR-confirmed SARS-CoV-2 infection or an uninfected control (not recorded which). The donor label of this sample is uncertain. The rearrangement joins TRBV11-3 to TRBJ2-2; 7 nucleotides line up with TRBD2. The input for sequencing was whole blood, taken at baseline. The CDR3 spells CASSLGLATGELFF. The CDR3 nucleotides are TGTGCCAGCAGCTTAGGACTAGCCACCGGGGAGCTGTTTTTT.